The 17 T cell receptor beta chains given below trace back to one sample, sequenced in a study of T cell repertoires in cytomegalovirus infection. No antigens are known for them. Each CDR3 protein gets one entry after TCRdb re-called the reads with MiXCR. The table shows about 830,000 distinct CDR3 sequences, with around a third occurring only once. The sequencing here drew on cultured CD8+ T cells from PBMCs, taken from culture after CMV antigen stimulation. These TCRs come from a human donor in good health (CMV status not recorded). Some clones in this sample may be carry-over from other donors' samples.

This clonotype was seen ten or more times. J is TRBJ2-3 and V is TRBV7-2, with no clear D. The length of the CDR3 is 17 residues. From germline, CDR1 is SGHTA and CDR2 FQGNSA. Deletions cut 1 base from V and 0 bases from J, with 14 bases between. CDR3 sequence: CASSLGVSQLSTDTQYF. As DNA, the CDR3 is TGTGCCAGCAGCTTAGGAGTGAGCCAACTAAGCACAGATACGCAGTATTTT. Variable domain in full (rest from reference TRBV7-2 and TRBJ2-3): GAGVSQSPSNKVTEKGKDVELRCDPISGHTALYWYRQSLGQGLEFLIYFQGNSAPDKSGLPSDRFSAERTGGSVSTLTIQRTQQEDSAVYLCASSLGVSQLSTDTQYFGPGTRLTVL.

The chain links TRBV6-5 to TRBJ1-2; D is possibly TRBD1 (5 bases). Germline CDR1 MNHEY, CDR2 SVGAGI. CDR3 length: 13 residues. The V gene lost 2 bases and the J gene lost 8 bases, with 12 bases spanning the gap. The CDR3, as DNA: TGTGCCAGCAGTTACGAGGGGATGGGAGGCTACACCTTC. Its translation is CASSYEGMGGYTF.

This clonotype occurred many times. The rearrangement uses TRBV12-3 or TRBV12-4 and TRBJ2-2; weak D call: TRBD2 (5 bases). The length of the CDR3 is 14 residues. The germline V and J ends were trimmed by 8 bases and 5 bases, with 15 bases remaining between them. The CDR3 loop reads CASVEGRRTGELFF. The CDR3 DNA sequence: TGTGCCAGCGTGGAAGGGCGGAGGACCGGGGAGCTGTTTTTT.

The table lists this clonotype with a few counts. This chain joins TRBV20-1 and TRBJ2-7; a weak D match, TRBD1 (6 bases). Germline V gene sequence: CDR1 DFQATT, CDR2 SNEGSKA (reference sequence). Trimming stripped 3 bases from V and 3 bases from J, with 12 bases between. This CDR3 is built from 13 residues. The CDR3 DNA reads TGCAGTGCTAGTCCCCGGGACAACTACGAGCAGTACGTC. This translates into CSASPRDNYEQYV.

This clonotype was seen a handful of times. This chain connects TRBV27 to TRBJ2-3; D may match TRBD1 or TRBD2 (5 bases each). This CDR3 spans 13 amino acids. The V end was cut by 8 bases, the J end by 0 bases, with 9 bases between. Germline CDR1 MNHEY, CDR2 SMNVEV (reference sequence). CDR3: CASGTYSTDTQYF. CDR3 coding DNA: TGTGCCAGCGGGACCTACAGCACAGATACGCAGTATTTT.

This sequence joins TRBV11-3 and TRBJ2-2; D possibly uses TRBD1 or TRBD2 (5 bases each). Germline assignment: CDR1 SGHNT and CDR2 YENEEA. With 5 bases removed from V and 1 base from J, the gap between germline ends came to 8 bases. The CDR3 contains 14 residues. CDR3 residues: CASSGGMNTGELFF. The CDR3 DNA reads as TGTGCCAGCAGCGGGGGTATGAACACCGGGGAGCTGTTTTTT. Drawing the rest from reference TRBV11-3 and TRBJ2-2, the complete variable domain is EAGVVQSPRYKIIEKKQPVAFWCNPISGHNTLYWYLQNLGQGPELLIRYENEEAVDDSQLPKDRFSAERLKGVDSTLKIQPAELGDSAVYLCASSGGMNTGELFFGEGSRLTVL.

CDR3 region: CSVVDEDGYTF. The CDR3 DNA reads TGCAGCGTCGTGGACGAAGATGGCTACACCTTC. This sequence joins TRBV29-1 and TRBJ1-2; D uncertain. Germline V CDR1 and CDR2: SQVTM, ANQGSEA. The germline V and J ends were trimmed by 6 bases and 6 bases, with 11 bases remaining between them. The CDR3 is 11 amino acids.

The V and J genes are TRBV25-1 and TRBJ2-1; tentatively, D is TRBD1 (6 bases). Trimming pared 6 bases from V and 7 bases from J, leaving 10 bases between. Looked up from germline, CDR1 is MGHDK and CDR2 is SYGVNS. The CDR3 spans 12 residues. The CDR3 reads CASRGARNEQFF. CDR3 nucleotide sequence: TGTGCCAGCAGGGGGGCCAGGAATGAGCAGTTCTTC.

The V gene is TRBV7-9, the J gene TRBJ2-5; TRBD1 might be the D (5 bases). The length of the CDR3 is 14 residues. CDR1 SEHNR and CDR2 FQNEAQ come from the germline V gene (reference sequence). The germline V and J ends were trimmed by 3 bases and 6 bases, with 14 bases remaining between them. CDR3: CASSFREGVKTQYF. CDR3 nucleotides: TGTGCCAGCAGCTTCAGGGAAGGGGTGAAGACCCAGTACTTC.

A few counts support this clonotype. This chain uses TRBV6-2 or TRBV6-3 with TRBJ2-2; TRBD1 or TRBD2 may be the D gene (5 bases each). CDR1 and CDR2 from the germline V gene are MNHEY and SVGEGT. The CDR3 runs to 16 residues. The germline V and J ends were trimmed by 2 bases and 4 bases, with 14 bases remaining between them. The DNA of the CDR3 is TGTGCCAGCAGTTACACCGGGGCCCTAGCCACCGGGGAGCTGTTTTTT. Translation gives CASSYTGALATGELFF.

This clonotype was picked up many times. CDR3 in amino acids: CASSYGYRVLNTGELFF. In nucleotides, the CDR3 is TGTGCCAGCAGCTACGGGTACCGGGTACTGAACACCGGGGAGCTGTTTTTT. This chain joins TRBV7-2 and TRBJ2-2, with D unclear. Germline V gene data show CDR1 as SGHTA and CDR2 as FQGNSA. This CDR3 is built from 17 residues. Trimming removed 4 bases at V and 1 base at J, with 16 bases between.

V and J are TRBV4-1 and TRBJ2-7; D is possibly TRBD1 (6 bases). Germline V gene lookup returns CDR1 MGHRA and CDR2 YSYEKL. The CDR3 spans 17 residues. V was shortened by 0 bases and J by 2 bases, with 17 bases between the two germline ends. CDR3 in DNA: TGCGCCAGCAGCCAAGAATTTGGCCCAGGGGCAACCTACGAGCAGTACTTC. Protein sequence: CASSQEFGPGATYEQYF.

The table lists this clonotype with a few counts. The chain joins TRBV13 to TRBJ2-7; D could derive from TRBD1 or TRBD2 (5 bases each). V lost 4 bases and J lost 7, with 17 bases in between. The CDR3 contains 14 residues. Per germline, CDR1 PRHDT and CDR2 FYEKMQ (reference sequence). In nucleotides, the CDR3 is TGTGCCAGCAGCTCAGGCCCCGGGGCGCGGGAGCAGTACTTC. This codes for CASSSGPGAREQYF.

The V call is TRBV5-1, the J call TRBJ1-2; TRBD1 matches 7 bases. J lost 7 bases, V lost 4 bases, and 13 bases had no gene match. The V gene's germline CDR1 is SGHRS and CDR2 YFSETQ. CDR3 length: 15 residues. The CDR3 bases are TGCGCCAGCAGCGTCACGTGGAGACAGGGAGGTGGCTACACCTTC. This encodes CASSVTWRQGGGYTF.

On this clonotype itself: Sequence at one end of the junction differs from germline and may be a read error. The V gene is TRBV19, the J gene TRBJ2-1; 8 bases are shared with TRBD1. The CDR3 sequence is 11 residues long. In germline, CDR1 is LNHDA, CDR2 SQIVND (reference sequence). Here the CDR3 reads CASSIGTGGVF. DNA for the CDR3: TGTGCCAGTAGTATTGGGACAGGAGGGGTCTTC.

The sample holds a few counts of this clonotype. The V call is TRBV2, the J call TRBJ2-5; 10 bases match TRBD2. Germline V CDR1 and CDR2: SNHLY, FYNNEI. This CDR3 contains 16 residues. J was trimmed by 5 bases and V by 2 bases; bases with no gene match: 8. CDR3 coding DNA: TGTGCCAGCAGTGAACTTTTAGCGGGGGGCGTGGAGACCCAGTACTTC. As protein: CASSELLAGGVETQYF.

The gene calls are TRBV5-1 and TRBJ2-7; D uncertain. CDR1 and CDR2 (germline): SGHRS, YFSETQ. CDR3 length equals 12 residues. V was clipped by 3 bases and J by 2 bases, with 6 bases between them. The CDR3 region has the DNA TGCGCCAGCAGCTGGCGGCCCTACGAGCAGTACGTC. As protein: CASSWRPYEQYV.